This TCR beta chain appears in the sequencing data of a study of blood T cell repertoires in COVID-19 (dated by TCRdb to the early 2020s). General notes on the study: The collaborator samples originated in the United States, Italy and Spain and spanned the acute and convalescent phases of COVID-19. The material from the prospective study consisted of cDNA or gDNA derived from T cells, B-cell-depleted T cells, or PBMCs. Deeply sampled blood TCRbeta repertoires from subjects exposed to, actively infected with, or recovered from COVID-19 were included in the dataset. A freely available public database, intended as a resource for researchers studying the immune response to SARS-CoV-2, is where the repertoires were released. Samples came from the ongoing ImmuneRACE study (first 160 participants) plus 1,254 subjects from 6 global collaborators. A de-identified subject ID, COVID-19 status, age in years and sex were almost always included in the sample metadata. Where available, HLA class I and class II types were taken from metadata supplied by the sample provider and were not determined by assay-based typing.

The collaborating institutions used their own protocols to collect whole blood in K2EDTA tubes. Collaborator samples were shipped for TCRbeta analysis as frozen whole blood, isolated PBMCs, or DNA extracted from either sample type. TCRbeta CDR3 regions were amplified from genomic DNA by means of the immunoSEQ Assay, a bias-controlled multiplex PCR. On the authors' methods: Nucleated cell counts per sample were estimated from amplification of reference gene primers within the assay. To quantify the absolute abundance of each unique TCRbeta CDR3 rearrangement, sequence reads were collapsed and filtered. For each sample, productive Simpson clonality was calculated as the square root of Simpson's diversity index over productive rearrangements. TCRdb retrieved this table from immuneACCESS and kept in-frame rearrangements only. Not all clones are present; in checked studies, unresolved V genes account for under half, and no reason is known for the remainder. D and trimming were read from the DNA, whereas the V and J calls and clone size are those reported in that table. Across this sample there are about 220,000 clones, with around 82% seen only once. Clones ranked in the top ten supply around 3.3% of the sample.

Overall results and qualifications from the work: The amount of clinical and demographic metadata varied by source and participant and was provided uncurated.

Its CDR3 holds 15 amino acids, cysteine through phenylalanine. Only CDR3 DNA is held: 45 bases, read in frame from base 1. Trimming costs V 1 base and J 8 bases, and their ends lie 17 bases apart. Per the germline V gene (reference sequence), LGHDT is the CDR1 and YNNKEL is the CDR2. This clone was recorded many times. Which antigen it targets is not known. Per-base qualities were not stored, and no clone one base away is much larger. The specimen was peripheral blood. The chain joins TRBV3-1 (or the pseudogene TRBV3-2) to TRBJ1-2; the D segment cannot be called with confidence. The receptor comes from a woman of 80 years or more with acute or convalescent COVID-19. The CDR3 in this case is CASSQAGANNKGYTF. Read as DNA, the sequence is TGTGCCAGCAGCCAAGCTGGAGCCAACAACAAAGGCTACACCTTC.